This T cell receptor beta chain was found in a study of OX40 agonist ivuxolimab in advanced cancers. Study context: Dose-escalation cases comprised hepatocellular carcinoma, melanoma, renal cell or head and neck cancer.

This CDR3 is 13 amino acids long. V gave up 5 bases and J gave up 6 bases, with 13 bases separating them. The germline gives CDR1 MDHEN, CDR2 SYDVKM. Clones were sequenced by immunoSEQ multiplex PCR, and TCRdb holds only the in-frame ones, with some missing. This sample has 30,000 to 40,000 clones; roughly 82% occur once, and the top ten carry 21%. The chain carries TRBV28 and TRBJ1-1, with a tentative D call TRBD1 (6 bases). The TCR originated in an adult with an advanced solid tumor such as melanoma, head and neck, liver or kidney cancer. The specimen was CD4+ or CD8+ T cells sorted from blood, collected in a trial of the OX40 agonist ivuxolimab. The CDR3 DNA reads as TGTGCCAGCAGTCCGACAGGTCTGCCTGAAGCTTTCTTT. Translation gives CASSPTGLPEAFF.